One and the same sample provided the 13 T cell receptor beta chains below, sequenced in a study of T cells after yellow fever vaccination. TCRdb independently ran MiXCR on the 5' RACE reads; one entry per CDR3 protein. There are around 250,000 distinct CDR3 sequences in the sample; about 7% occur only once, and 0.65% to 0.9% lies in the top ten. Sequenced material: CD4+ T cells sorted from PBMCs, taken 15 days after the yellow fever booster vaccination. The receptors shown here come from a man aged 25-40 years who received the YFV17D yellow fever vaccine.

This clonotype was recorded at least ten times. The CDR3 sequence: CATSRGLEQFF. In DNA form, the CDR3 reads TGTGCCACCAGCAGGGGGCTAGAGCAGTTCTTC. The chain joins TRBV15 to TRBJ2-1; D may be TRBD1 (5 bases). V lost 3 bases, J lost 10 bases, and 7 bases lay in between. Germline V gene lookup returns CDR1 LNHNV and CDR2 YYDKDF (reference sequence). The CDR3 is made up of 11 amino acids.

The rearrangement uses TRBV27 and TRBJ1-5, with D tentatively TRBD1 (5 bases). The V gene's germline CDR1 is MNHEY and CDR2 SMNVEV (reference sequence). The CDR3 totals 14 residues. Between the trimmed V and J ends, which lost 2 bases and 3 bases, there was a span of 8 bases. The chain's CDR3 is CASSLEGINQPQHF. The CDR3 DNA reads TGTGCCAGCAGTTTAGAGGGGATCAATCAGCCCCAGCATTTT.

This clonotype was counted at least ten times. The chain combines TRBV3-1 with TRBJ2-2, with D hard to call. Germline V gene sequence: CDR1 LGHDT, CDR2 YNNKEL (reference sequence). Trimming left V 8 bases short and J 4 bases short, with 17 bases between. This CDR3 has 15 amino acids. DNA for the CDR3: TGTGCCAGCGCCCGAACGTACTTCAGCACCGGGGAGCTGTTTTTT. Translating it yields CASARTYFSTGELFF.

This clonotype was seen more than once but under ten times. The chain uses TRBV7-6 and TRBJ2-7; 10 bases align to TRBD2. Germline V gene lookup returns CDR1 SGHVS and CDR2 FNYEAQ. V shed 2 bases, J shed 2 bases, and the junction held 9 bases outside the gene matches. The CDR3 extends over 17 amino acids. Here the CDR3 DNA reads TGTGCCAGCAGCTTATCGAGCGGGAGGGCTCAACCCTACGAGCAGTACTTC. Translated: CASSLSSGRAQPYEQYF. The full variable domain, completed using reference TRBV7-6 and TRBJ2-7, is GAGVSQSPRYKVTKRGQDVALRCDPISGHVSLYWYRQALGQGPEFLTYFNYEAQQDKSGLPNDRFSAERPEGSISTLTIQRTEQRDSAMYRCASSLSSGRAQPYEQYFGPGTRLTVT.

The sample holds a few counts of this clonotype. In DNA form, the CDR3 reads TGTGCCTGGAGCGAAAACATGGGCGGCTACACCTTC. Its translation is CAWSENMGGYTF. The chain has TRBV30 and TRBJ1-2, with D unresolved. CDR3 length: 12 amino acids. Germline lookup yields CDR1 GTSNPN and CDR2 SVGIG (reference sequence). V was pared by 3 bases and J by 8 bases, with 13 bases between. Full variable domain (rest looked up from reference TRBV30 and TRBJ1-2): SQTIHQWPATLVQPVGSPLSLECTVEGTSNPNLYWYRQAAGRGLQLLFYSVGIGQISSEVPQNLSASRPQDRQFILSSKKLLLSDSGFYLCAWSENMGGYTFGSGTRLTVV.

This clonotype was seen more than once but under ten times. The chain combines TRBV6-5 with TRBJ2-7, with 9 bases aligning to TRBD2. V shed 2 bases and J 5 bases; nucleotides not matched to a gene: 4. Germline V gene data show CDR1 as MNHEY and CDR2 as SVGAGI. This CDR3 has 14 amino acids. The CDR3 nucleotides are TGTGCCAGCAGTTACGGCGGGAGGGTGAACGAGCAGTACTTC. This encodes CASSYGGRVNEQYF.

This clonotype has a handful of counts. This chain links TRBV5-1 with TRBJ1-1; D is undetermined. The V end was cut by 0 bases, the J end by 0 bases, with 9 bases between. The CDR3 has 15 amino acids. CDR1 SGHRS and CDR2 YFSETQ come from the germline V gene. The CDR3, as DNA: TGCGCCAGCAGCTTGGGTCGGTTGATGAACACTGAAGCTTTCTTT. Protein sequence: CASSLGRLMNTEAFF. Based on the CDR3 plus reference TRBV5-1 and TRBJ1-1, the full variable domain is KAGVTQTPRYLIKTRGQQVTLSCSPISGHRSVSWYQQTPGQGLQFLFEYFSETQRNKGNFPGRFSGRQFSNSRSEMNVSTLELGDSALYLCASSLGRLMNTEAFFGQGTRLTVV.

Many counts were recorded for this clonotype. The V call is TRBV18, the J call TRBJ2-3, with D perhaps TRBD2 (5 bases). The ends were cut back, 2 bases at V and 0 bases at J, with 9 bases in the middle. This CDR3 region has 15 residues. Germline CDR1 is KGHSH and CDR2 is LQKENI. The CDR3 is CASSPMSGSTDTQYF. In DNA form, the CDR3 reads TGTGCCAGCTCACCAATGAGCGGAAGCACAGATACGCAGTATTTT.

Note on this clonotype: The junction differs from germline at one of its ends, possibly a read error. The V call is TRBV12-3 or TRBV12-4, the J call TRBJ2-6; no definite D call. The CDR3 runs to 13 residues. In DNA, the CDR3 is TGTGCCAGCAGTTTGGCTGGGTCCAACGTCCTGACTTTC. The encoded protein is CASSLAGSNVLTF.

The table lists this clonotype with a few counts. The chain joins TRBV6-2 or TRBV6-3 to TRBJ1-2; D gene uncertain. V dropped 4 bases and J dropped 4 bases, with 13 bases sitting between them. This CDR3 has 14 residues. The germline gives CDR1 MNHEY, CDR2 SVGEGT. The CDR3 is CASSSSGHIYGYTF. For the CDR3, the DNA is TGTGCCAGCAGTTCTTCCGGGCATATCTATGGCTACACCTTC.

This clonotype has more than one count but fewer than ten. The CDR3 reads CASTPRASGELFF. CDR3 nucleotide sequence: TGTGCCAGCACCCCCCGGGCCTCCGGGGAGCTGTTTTTT. The gene calls are TRBV12-3 or TRBV12-4 and TRBJ2-2; D gene unclear. The CDR3 totals 13 residues. Trimming removed 7 bases at V and 6 bases at J, with 12 bases between.

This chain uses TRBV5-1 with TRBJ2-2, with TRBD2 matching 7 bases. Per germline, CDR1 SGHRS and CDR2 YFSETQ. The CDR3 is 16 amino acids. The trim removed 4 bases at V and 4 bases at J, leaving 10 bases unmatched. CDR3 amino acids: CASSPGGLSSTGELFF. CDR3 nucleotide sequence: TGCGCCAGCAGCCCGGGGGGACTGAGTAGCACCGGGGAGCTGTTTTTT.

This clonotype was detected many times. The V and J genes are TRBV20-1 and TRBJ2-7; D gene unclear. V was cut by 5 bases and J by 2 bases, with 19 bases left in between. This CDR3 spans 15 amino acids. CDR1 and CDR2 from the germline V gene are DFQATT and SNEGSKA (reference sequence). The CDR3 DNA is TGCAGTGCTCGCAAACTGGCGGATCTCCCCTACGAGCAGTACTTC. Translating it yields CSARKLADLPYEQYF.